This note documents a single T cell receptor (beta chain) sequence. Its target is unknown. Being one base from a much bigger clone, this may be a read error. TCRdb reprocessed the reads with MiXCR, giving one entry per CDR3 protein. The table lists more than 140,000 distinct CDR3 sequences, 6.5% of them singletons. The data belong to a study of T cell repertoires in cytomegalovirus infection. Overall study context: Public TCR beta signatures were indicative of both CMV infection and a matching HLA type. Regarding the study as a whole: It was HLA-C-restricted CMV-specific TCR beta clonotypes that dominated the response ex vivo. CMV carriers having the relevant HLA were flagged by cumulative public TCR beta family frequency.

This receptor was identified in a human donor in good health (CMV status not recorded). Some clones in this sample may be carry-over from other donors' samples. Sequencing was done on a sample of PBMCs.

CDR3 amino acids: CASSSEAEGPQHF. The CDR3 DNA follows: TGTGCCAGCAGTTCCGAGGCGGAAGGTCCCCAGCATTTT. The rearrangement uses TRBV27 and TRBJ1-5; D gene uncertain. Germline V gene sequence: CDR1 MNHEY, CDR2 SMNVEV (reference sequence). The CDR3 sequence is 13 residues long. V lost 4 bases and J 10 bases, leaving 14 bases between the germline ends.